This TCR beta chain was sequenced in a study of breast tumors, draining lymph nodes, adjacent tissues. Study-wide results and caveats: Luminal-like breast cancer showed significantly higher tumor–nontumor repertoire similarity than basal-like. Data fit most tumor T cells coming from lymph node, expanding in tumor.

Axillary draining lymph nodes of breast cancer patients supplied the node samples. This clonotype was counted many times. Its target is not known. Per germline, CDR1 SEHNR and CDR2 FQNEAQ (reference sequence). The CDR3 loop spans 16 amino acids. Trimming took off 4 bases at V and 7 bases at J, with 23 bases between the two ends. In TCRdb, the multiplex PCR reads were re-called with MiXCR into one record per CDR3 protein. Seen here are about 270,000 distinct CDR3 sequences, more than 30% observed once, and the top ten hold more than 1%. The clonotype originates from a female donor with breast cancer. Some clones in this sample may be carry-over from other donors' samples. The chain has TRBV7-9 and TRBJ2-7, with D unclear. Sequenced sample: axillary lymph node tissue. This chain's CDR3 is CASSSIFSTRYDEQYF. CDR3 bases: TGTGCCAGCAGCTCGATTTTTAGCACTCGCTACGATGAGCAGTACTTC.